These T cell receptor beta chains were read from a single sample in a study of cytomegalovirus exposure and HLA in healthy donors. Sequenced by immunoSEQ multiplex PCR; TCRdb stores in-frame clones only, minus some. The table has some 150,000 clones, approximately 79% seen once; the top ten hold about 6.9%. Sequences were obtained from PBMCs. These receptors all come from a woman in her forties in good health and CMV-seropositive. The CDR3 runs from the conserved cysteine through the conserved F or W. A D gene is named only where the DNA matches it firmly. Size tells how often a clone was seen (once, few, many) or the class of an expanded clone, and some rows leave it out.

>.|TRBV19|TRBJ2-7|once
TGTGCCAGTAGTATAGGGACAGTCTCCTACGAGCAGTACTTC
CASSIGTVSYEQYF
>.|TRBV28|TRBJ1-4|.
TGTGCCAGCAGTTTAAGTTTCGTAGAACAGCATGAAAAACTGTTTTTT
CASSLSFVEQHEKLFF
>TRBD1|TRBV27|TRBJ1-6|.
TGTGCCAGCACCGGGGACAGAGATTCACCCCTCCACTTT
CASTGDRDSPLHF
>TRBD2|TRBV7-2|TRBJ2-7|.
TGTGCCAGCAGTAGCGGGGGGGCTAGGTACGAGCAGTACTTC
CASSSGGARYEQYF
>TRBD2|TRBV6-5|TRBJ2-7|.
TGTGCCAGCAGTCGACTAGCGGGGGTTTACGAGCAGTACTTC
CASSRLAGVYEQYF
>.|TRBV11-3|TRBJ2-1|few
TGTGCCAGCAGCTTAAATATTAACAATGAGCAGTTCTTC
CASSLNINNEQFF
>.|TRBV28|TRBJ1-2|.
TGTGCCAGCGGGTCCGCGTCAGCGAAGGACTATGGCTACACCTTC
CASGSASAKDYGYTF
>.|TRBV5-1|TRBJ2-2|.
TGCGCCAGCAGCTTGGACGGGACCGGGGAGCTGTTTTTT
CASSLDGTGELFF
>.|TRBV5-1|TRBJ1-2|.
TGCGCCAGCAGCTTGGACTATCAACCTAACTATGGCTACACCTTC
CASSLDYQPNYGYTF
>TRBD2|TRBV27|TRBJ2-1|.
TGTGCCAGCAGTTTGCTAGCGGGGGGGTTGAATGAGCAGTTCTTC
CASSLLAGGLNEQFF
>TRBD1|TRBV28|TRBJ2-7|once
TGTGCCAGCGGATCCCCGGGACAGGGTTTCTACGAGCAGTACTTC
CASGSPGQGFYEQYF
>.|TRBV6-6|TRBJ1-5|once
TGTGCCAGCAGTTATTCCGGTGATCAGCCCCAGCATTTT
CASSYSGDQPQHF
>.|TRBV10-2|TRBJ1-6|.
TGCGCCAGCAGTGCCGAGGGCTTCTTCTCGGGATCTCTTACTTCACCCCTCCACTTT
CASSAEGFFSGSLTSPLHF
>.|TRBV28|TRBJ2-6|few
TGTGCCAGCAGTTTCAGTGGGGCCAACGTCCTGACTTTC
CASSFSGANVLTF
>.|TRBV7-9|TRBJ1-5|.
TGTGCCAGCAGCTCCCAGGGAAATCAGCCCCAGCATTTT
CASSSQGNQPQHF
>TRBD2|TRBV18|TRBJ2-2|once
TGTGCCAGCTCACCAACTAGCGGGGGAGCCGCGAACACCGGGGAGCTGTTTTTT
CASSPTSGGAANTGELFF
>TRBD2|TRBV27|TRBJ2-3|.
TGTGCCAGCACCGCCCTAGCGGGGGCTAGCACAGATACGCAGTATTTT
CASTALAGASTDTQYF
>.|TRBV27|TRBJ2-3|.
TGTGCCAGCAGTTTGAGTCGGGGGGCTACAGATACGCAGTATTTT
CASSLSRGATDTQYF
>TRBD2|TRBV6-4|TRBJ2-3|.
TGTGCCAGCAGTGACTCTAGCGGGGGGAGCACAGATACGCAGTATTTT
CASSDSSGGSTDTQYF
>TRBD2|TRBV10-2|TRBJ2-5|.
TGCGCCAGCAGTGATACTAGCGGGGGGGCTAATCAAGAGACCCAGTACTTC
CASSDTSGGANQETQYF
>.|TRBV7-6|TRBJ2-7|.
TGTGCCAGCAGCTTAGTCCCAGACAGAACCTACGAGCAGTACTTC
CASSLVPDRTYEQYF
>TRBD1|TRBV27|TRBJ1-1|.
TGTGCCAGCAGTTGGGGGACAGGGGGCGTGAACACTGAAGCTTTCTTT
CASSWGTGGVNTEAFF
>.|TRBV21-1|TRBJ2-7|.
TGTGCCAGCAGCAATCCGGGACTAGCAGGACGCGAGCAGTACTTC
CASSNPGLAGREQYF
>.|TRBV2|TRBJ1-5|.
TGTGCCAGCAGAGTACTCCCAGGGCAGCCCCAGCATTTT
CASRVLPGQPQHF
>.|TRBV30|TRBJ1-1|.
TGTGCCTGGAGTGACTACAGGGAAACTTTCTTT
CAWSDYRETFF
>TRBD2|TRBV28|TRBJ2-3|.
TGTGCCAGCAGTTTATTGGGCGGGGGGATACCGGATACGCAGTATTTT
CASSLLGGGIPDTQYF
>.|TRBV10-3|TRBJ1-2|once
TGTGCCATCAGTGAGTTAAGGACCGTACAGGGTGGCTACACCTTC
CAISELRTVQGGYTF
>TRBD1|TRBV18|TRBJ1-1|.
TGTGCCAGCTCGCAAAAACAGGGGGGGGACACTGAAGCTTTCTTT
CASSQKQGGDTEAFF
>TRBD1|TRBV30|TRBJ1-2|.
TGTGCCTGGACGCGCAGGGGGCTCCTCTATGGCTACACCTTC
CAWTRRGLLYGYTF
>TRBD1|TRBV10-3|TRBJ1-1|.
TGTGCCATTAAACCGGGACAGGATAACACTGAAGCTTTCTTT
CAIKPGQDNTEAFF
>.|TRBV18|TRBJ1-2|many
TGTGCCAGCTCACCCGTACAGAAAACTAACTATGGCTACACCTTC
CASSPVQKTNYGYTF
>TRBD2|TRBV6-5|TRBJ2-5|.
TGTGCCAGCAGTTTACTAGCGGGGGAAGAGACCCAGTACTTC
CASSLLAGEETQYF
>.|TRBV5-5|TRBJ1-5|once
TGTGCCAGCAGCTTGGCCTCCAATCAGCCCCAGCATTTT
CASSLASNQPQHF
>.|TRBV5-1|TRBJ1-1|.
TGCGCCAGCAGTCCCGTCAGGGATCGAACTGAAGCTTTCTTT
CASSPVRDRTEAFF
>TRBD1|TRBV6-7|TRBJ2-2|.
TGTGCCAGCAGTTACAGGGGGCCGGCGAACACCGGGGAGCTGTTTTTT
CASSYRGPANTGELFF
>.|TRBV7-9|TRBJ2-7|few
TGTGCCAGCAGCTTAGTGGAGTGGGACGAGCAGTACTTC
CASSLVEWDEQYF
>.|TRBV9|TRBJ1-3|once
TGTGCCAGCAGCGTAGCTCTCTCGGACATAGGAAACACCATATATTTT
CASSVALSDIGNTIYF